What follows describes a single T cell receptor (beta chain). MiXCR, run by TCRdb on the 5' RACE reads, gives a single entry per CDR3 protein. Seen here are around 45,000 distinct CDR3 sequences, roughly 10% observed once, and the top ten hold around two fifths. The source of the sample is a study of spatial heterogeneity in lung cancer. Study overall: An average of more than ten raw reads was observed per unique TCR and UMI combination.

Time point denoted: sample taken at primary tumor resection. Extraction of whole RNA from tumor, nontumor lung or frozen PBMC preceded unsorted sequencing. V lost 3 bases and J lost 1; bases outside the gene matches: 5. The CDR3 totals 15 residues. CDR1 and CDR2 (germline): SGDLS, YYNGEE. Sequencing used PBMCs, obtained at surgery. The V call is TRBV9, the J call TRBJ2-3, with 7 bases fitting TRBD1. The sequence came from a female donor with early-stage non-small cell lung cancer. The CDR3 DNA is TGTGCCAGCAGCGACAGGGGAATGGGCACAGATACGCAGTATTTT. Residues: CASSDRGMGTDTQYF.